A selection of T cell receptor beta chains follows, all from one sample in a study of blood T cell repertoires in COVID-19. Profiling relied on immunoSEQ multiplex PCR, and the TCRdb table lists in-frame clones only, not all of them. The sample lists tens of thousands of clones; 80% were seen once. Sequencing used peripheral blood. These receptors were obtained from an elderly woman with acute or convalescent COVID-19. CDR3s include the opening cysteine and the closing phenylalanine or tryptophan. The order of the fields is V gene, clone size, D gene, J gene, CDR3 DNA, CDR3 protein. The D gene is left open where the match is weak. Only part of the rows carry a size: once, few, many, or a class if the clone is expanded.

TRBV5-1	-	TRBD1	TRBJ2-5	TGCGCCAGCTCGAAAGGGACAGGGGTCCGGGAGACCCAGTACTTC	CASSKGTGVRETQYF
TRBV30	-	-	TRBJ2-1	TGTGCCTGGAGTACTACTGGCCTCTACAATGAGCAGTTCTTC	CAWSTTGLYNEQFF
TRBV25-1	-	TRBD1	TRBJ1-4	TGTGCCAGCAGTGAATACTGGGTGGGGACAGGAGGTAATGAAAAACTGTTTTTT	CASSEYWVGTGGNEKLFF
TRBV7-9	few	-	TRBJ1-4	TGTGCCAGCAGCTCGGGGACAACAACTAATGAAAAACTGTTTTTT	CASSSGTTTNEKLFF
TRBV5-5	-	-	TRBJ1-2	TGTGCCAGCAGCTTGGGCGGGAACTATGGCTACACCTTC	CASSLGGNYGYTF
TRBV18	-	-	TRBJ2-3	TGTGCCAGCTCACCGGGACGGGAGCTGAACACAGATACGCAGTATTTT	CASSPGRELNTDTQYF
TRBV7-3	-	-	TRBJ2-6	TGTGCCAGCAGCCGTCGACGGGTCTCTGGGGCCAACGTCCTGACTTTC	CASSRRRVSGANVLTF
TRBV6-5	few	-	TRBJ2-1	TGTGCCAGCAGTTACTCGGAGAGCTCCTACAATGAGCAGTTCTTC	CASSYSESSYNEQFF
TRBV9	few	-	TRBJ1-1	TGTGCCAGCAGCGTAGTAGACACTGAAGCTTTCTTT	CASSVVDTEAFF
TRBV5-4	-	-	TRBJ1-3	TGTGCCAGCAGCTTGTGGTCAGGGTCTGGAAACACCATATATTTT	CASSLWSGSGNTIYF
TRBV6-6	many	-	TRBJ2-5	TGTGCCAGCAGTTACTCGATTCGCCAGGGAGAGACCCAGTACTTC	CASSYSIRQGETQYF
TRBV4-1	-	TRBD1	TRBJ2-3	TGCGCCAGCAGCCAAGTGGGACAGGGCTCGGTTACGCAGTATTTT	CASSQVGQGSVTQYF
TRBV6-5	few	-	TRBJ1-6	TGTGCCAGCAGTCCCGGGTTGGGTTCACCCCTCCACTTT	CASSPGLGSPLHF
TRBV30	-	TRBD1	TRBJ2-7	TGTGCCTGTCCTCACCGGGACAGGGAGGCCGAGCAGTACTTC	CACPHRDREAEQYF
TRBV27	-	-	TRBJ1-1	TGTGCCAGCAGTTTGGTACAGGGCACTGAAGCTTTCTTT	CASSLVQGTEAFF